The 20 T cell receptor beta chains below were found in one sample sequenced in a study of blood T cell repertoires in COVID-19. Using immunoSEQ multiplex PCR, the repertoire was profiled, and TCRdb retains in-frame clones only, with some absent. The sample has about 130,000 clones; 79% are singletons. Sequencing was done on a sample of peripheral blood. Receptor source: a man aged 40-49 years with active or convalescent COVID-19.

The chain's CDR3 is CASRHRVKSPLHF. The CDR3 DNA reads as TGTGCCAGTCGCCACAGGGTTAAATCACCCCTCCACTTT. The chain recombines TRBV5-4 with TRBJ1-6; D possibly corresponds to TRBD1 (6 bases). Germline loops: CDR1 SGHNT, CDR2 YYREEE (reference sequence). Trimming took off 8 bases at V and 10 bases at J, with 16 bases between the two ends. The CDR3 sequence is 13 residues long. The whole variable domain, filled in from reference TRBV5-4 and TRBJ1-6, reads ETGVTQSPTHLIKTRGQQVTLRCSSQSGHNTVSWYQQALGQGPQFIFQYYREEENGRGNFPPRFSGLQFPNYSSELNVNALELDDSALYLCASRHRVKSPLHFGNGTRLTVT.

V is TRBV18 and J is TRBJ1-2; 12 bases line up with TRBD1. The germline V gene has CDR1 KGHSH and CDR2 LQKENI. The CDR3 length is 18 residues. V shed 1 base, J shed 0 bases, and the junction held 6 bases outside the gene matches. CDR3 loop: CASSPRGTGGEANYGYTF. For the CDR3, the DNA is TGTGCCAGCTCACCACGGGGGACAGGGGGCGAAGCTAACTATGGCTACACCTTC.

The CDR3 nucleotides read TGTGCCACCAGTGATTTTCGGACATCCGAAAAACTGTTTTTT. Its protein product is CATSDFRTSEKLFF. This chain links TRBV24-1 with TRBJ1-4; D may be TRBD1 (5 bases). Germline V gene sequence: CDR1 KGHDR, CDR2 SFDVKD. The V end was cut by 1 base, the J end by 8 bases, with 10 bases between. This CDR3 has 14 amino acids.

The gene calls are TRBV6-1 and TRBJ1-5; D may be TRBD1 (5 bases). The V gene's germline CDR1 is MNHNS and CDR2 SASEGT. Between the trimmed V and J ends, which lost 1 base and 2 bases, there was a span of 12 bases. The CDR3 runs to 16 residues. CDR3 in DNA: TGTGCCAGCAGTGAAGTGGGGGGAAGAGGCAATCAGCCCCAGCATTTT. Its protein is CASSEVGGRGNQPQHF.

The rearrangement joins TRBV28 to TRBJ1-4, with D tentatively TRBD1 (6 bases). The CDR3 has 16 residues. The germline gives CDR1 MDHEN, CDR2 SYDVKM. V shed 7 bases and J shed 2 bases, with 17 bases lying between them. CDR3 nucleotide sequence: TGTGCCAGCACTAAACTAGGGCAGGGGACTAATGAAAAACTGTTTTTT. This gives the protein CASTKLGQGTNEKLFF.

Many counts were recorded for this clone. The chain has TRBV4-1 and TRBJ1-5; 7 bases fit TRBD1. Germline V lookup: CDR1 MGHRA, CDR2 YSYEKL. CDR3 length: 18 amino acids. Germline trimming cut 0 bases from V and 3 bases from J; bases unmatched to any gene: 11. In DNA, the CDR3 is TGCGCCAGCAGCCAAGAAGTCCGACAGGGCTCTTCCAATCAGCCCCAGCATTTT. As protein: CASSQEVRQGSSNQPQHF.

V is TRBV18 and J is TRBJ1-1; D uncertain. With 2 bases removed from V and 5 bases from J, the gap between germline ends came to 3 bases. The CDR3 is 11 residues long. Germline assignment: CDR1 KGHSH and CDR2 LQKENI. In nucleotides, the CDR3 is TGTGCCAGCTCACCAGAGACTGAAGCTTTCTTT. The encoded protein is CASSPETEAFF. Filled out from reference TRBV18 and TRBJ1-1, the complete variable domain reads NAGVMQNPRHLVRRRGQEARLRCSPMKGHSHVYWYRQLPEEGLKFMVYLQKENIIDESGMPKERFSAEFPKEGPSILRIQQVVRGDSAAYFCASSPETEAFFGQGTRLTVV.

This rearrangement joins TRBV19 to TRBJ2-3, with D unclear. Trimming pared 5 bases from V and 5 bases from J, leaving 11 bases between. Germline-derived CDR1 and CDR2 are LNHDA and SQIVND (reference sequence). The CDR3 runs 13 residues. As DNA, the CDR3 is TGTGCCAGTAGTCTCAGCCCGGGAGATACGCAGTATTTT. This encodes CASSLSPGDTQYF.

The gene calls are TRBV28 and TRBJ1-2, with 7 bases identical to TRBD1. Looked up from germline, CDR1 is MDHEN and CDR2 is SYDVKM. CDR3 length: 14 amino acids. Unmatched junction bases numbered 7, after V lost 5 bases and J lost 4 bases. This chain's CDR3 is CASSAGGTAYGYTF. CDR3 sequence (DNA): TGTGCCAGCAGTGCAGGGGGAACGGCCTATGGCTACACCTTC.

V and J are TRBV18 and TRBJ1-3; possibly TRBD1 for D (5 bases). Deletions cut 1 base from V and 0 bases from J, with 13 bases between. CDR3 length: 17 residues. The germline CDR1 and CDR2 sequences are KGHSH and LQKENI. The CDR3 DNA reads TGTGCCAGCTCACCACGTCTCGACAGCAGCTCTGGAAACACCATATATTTT. It codes for CASSPRLDSSSGNTIYF.

This clone was observed once. The chain links TRBV5-4 to TRBJ1-4, with unresolved D. CDR1 and CDR2 (germline): SGHNT, YYREEE (reference sequence). V was clipped by 0 bases and J by 2 bases, with 8 bases between them. The CDR3 is 15 residues long. The CDR3 spells CASSLGAGTNEKLFF. CDR3 DNA: TGTGCCAGCAGCTTGGGTGCAGGCACTAATGAAAAACTGTTTTTT. Based on the CDR3 plus reference TRBV5-4 and TRBJ1-4, the full variable domain is ETGVTQSPTHLIKTRGQQVTLRCSSQSGHNTVSWYQQALGQGPQFIFQYYREEENGRGNFPPRFSGLQFPNYSSELNVNALELDDSALYLCASSLGAGTNEKLFFGSGTQLSVL.

The chain carries TRBV5-6 and TRBJ1-5; possibly TRBD1 for D (6 bases). The V and J ends lost 5 bases and 7 bases respectively, with 19 bases between them. The CDR3 is 15 amino acids. Germline V gene data show CDR1 as SGHDT and CDR2 as YYEEEE. CDR3 residues: CASREINRERQPQHF. CDR3 in DNA: TGTGCCAGCAGGGAAATTAACAGGGAAAGACAGCCCCAGCATTTT.

The V call is TRBV28, the J call TRBJ2-7, with D unresolved. The CDR3 covers 13 residues. The V gene's germline CDR1 is MDHEN and CDR2 SYDVKM. The germline V and J ends were trimmed by 4 bases and 2 bases, with 9 bases remaining between them. The CDR3 bases are TGTGCCAGCAGTTCAACAGAAACCTACGAGCAGTACTTC. Translated, it gives CASSSTETYEQYF.

The chain is built from TRBV4-1 and TRBJ2-7; 7 bases line up with TRBD1. The CDR3 totals 13 residues. Losses at the gene ends were 5 bases for V and 6 bases for J; bases not matched to a gene: 7. CDR1 and CDR2 from the germline V gene are MGHRA and YSYEKL. CDR3 in DNA: TGCGCCAGCAGCGTAACAGGGGACGGCGAGCAGTACTTC. Protein product: CASSVTGDGEQYF.

The V and J genes are TRBV12-3 or TRBV12-4 and TRBJ2-5, with TRBD2 as a possible D gene (6 bases). CDR3 size: 12 residues. Deletions cut 6 bases from V and 6 bases from J, with 11 bases between. Here the CDR3 reads CASSEGLQTQYF. The CDR3 DNA sequence: TGTGCCAGCAGCGAGGGACTCCAGACCCAGTACTTC.

In DNA, the CDR3 is TGTGCCAGCAGGCGGACAGGGGCAAACTACGAGCAGTACTTC. Its protein is CASRRTGANYEQYF. The V gene is TRBV27, the J gene TRBJ2-7; TRBD1 matches at 9 bases. The CDR3 totals 14 residues. The V gene end was trimmed by 6 bases and the J gene end by 3 bases; junction bases not matched to a gene: 6. CDR1 and CDR2 from the germline V gene are MNHEY and SMNVEV (reference sequence).

This chain links TRBV2 with TRBJ2-2, with TRBD2 identical over 9 bases. The ends lost 10 bases at V and 0 bases at J; junction bases unmatched: 6. This CDR3 has 15 residues. The V gene's germline CDR1 is SNHLY and CDR2 FYNNEI. The CDR3 nucleotides are TGTGCCATCCCCGGCGGGAGGGCGAACACCGGGGAGCTGTTTTTT. Its protein product is CAIPGGRANTGELFF.

Here the CDR3 reads CASSQDLAKQFF. The CDR3 DNA is TGTGCCAGCAGCCAAGACCTAGCGAAGCAGTTCTTC. The rearrangement links TRBV3-1 (or the pseudogene TRBV3-2) to TRBJ2-1; D is perhaps TRBD2 (6 bases). Germline CDR1 is LGHDT and CDR2 is YNNKEL (reference sequence). CDR3 length: 12 residues. Trimming shortened V by 0 bases and J by 11 bases, and 8 bases separated the two germline ends.

The rearrangement joins TRBV30 to TRBJ1-5; 9 bases line up with TRBD1. The CDR3 runs to 15 residues. The V segment lost 0 bases and the J segment 6 bases; nucleotides outside the gene matches: 6. The germline V gene encodes CDR1 GTSNPN and CDR2 SVGIG (reference sequence). The CDR3 nucleotides read TGTGCCTGGAGTGTACCGGGACAGGGATCTCAGCCCCAGCATTTT. It yields the protein CAWSVPGQGSQPQHF.

This clone was counted only a few times. This chain joins TRBV5-6 and TRBJ1-2, with a possible D match to TRBD1 (5 bases). CDR1 is SGHDT and CDR2 is YYEEEE in the germline V gene. The ends were cut back, 4 bases at V and 8 bases at J, with 12 bases in the middle. The CDR3 is 12 amino acids. CDR3 sequence: CASSPGGQGYTF. CDR3 nucleotides: TGTGCCAGCAGCCCGGGGGGTCAGGGCTACACCTTC.